This TCR beta chain was captured in a study of cytomegalovirus exposure and HLA in healthy donors. CDR3 length: 16 amino acids. CDR1 SEHNR and CDR2 FQNEAQ come from the germline V gene (reference sequence). Trimming at V came to 5 bases and at J to 5 bases, leaving 14 bases not matched to a gene. PCR used 60 Vbeta primers and 13 Jbeta primers. Sequencing was performed with immunoSEQ multiplex PCR; in TCRdb, only in-frame clones are kept and a portion is missing. The repertoire holds tens of thousands of clones, with around a tenth as singletons. Sample: PBMCs. V gene TRBV7-9 combines with J gene TRBJ2-5; 7 bases match TRBD2. This receptor was identified in a man aged 55 to 70 in good health and CMV-seropositive. CDR3: CASSPKSGLGDETQYF. CDR3 DNA: TGTGCCAGCAGCCCCAAGTCTGGACTAGGGGACGAGACCCAGTACTTC.